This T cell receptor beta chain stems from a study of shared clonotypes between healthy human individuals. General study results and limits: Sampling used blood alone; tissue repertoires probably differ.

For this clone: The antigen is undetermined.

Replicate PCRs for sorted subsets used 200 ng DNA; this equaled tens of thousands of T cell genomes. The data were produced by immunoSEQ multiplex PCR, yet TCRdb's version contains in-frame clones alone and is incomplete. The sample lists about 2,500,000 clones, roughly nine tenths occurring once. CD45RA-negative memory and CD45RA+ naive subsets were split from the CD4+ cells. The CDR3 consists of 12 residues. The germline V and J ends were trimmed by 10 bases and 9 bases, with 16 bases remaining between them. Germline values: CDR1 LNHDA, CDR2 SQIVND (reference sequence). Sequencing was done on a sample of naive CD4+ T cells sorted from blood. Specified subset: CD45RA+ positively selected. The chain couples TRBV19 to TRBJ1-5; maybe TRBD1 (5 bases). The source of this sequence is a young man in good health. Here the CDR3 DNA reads TGTGCCACTGACAGAGGGGAGGCGCCCCAGCATTTT. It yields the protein CATDRGEAPQHF.